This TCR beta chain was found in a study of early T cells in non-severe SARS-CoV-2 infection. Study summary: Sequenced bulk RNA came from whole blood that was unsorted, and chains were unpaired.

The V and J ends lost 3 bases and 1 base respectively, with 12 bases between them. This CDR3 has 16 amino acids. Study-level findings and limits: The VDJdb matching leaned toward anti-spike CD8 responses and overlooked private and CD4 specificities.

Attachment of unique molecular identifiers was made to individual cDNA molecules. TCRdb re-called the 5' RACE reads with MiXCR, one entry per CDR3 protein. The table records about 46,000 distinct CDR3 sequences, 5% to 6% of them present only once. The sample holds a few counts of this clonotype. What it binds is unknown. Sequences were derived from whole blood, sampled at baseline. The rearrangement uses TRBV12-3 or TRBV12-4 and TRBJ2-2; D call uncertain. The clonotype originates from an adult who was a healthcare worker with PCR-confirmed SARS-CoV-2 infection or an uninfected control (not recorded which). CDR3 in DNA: TGTGCCAGCAGTTTTAGTATCCAGGAGAACACCGGGGAGCTGTTTTTT. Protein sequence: CASSFSIQENTGELFF.